This TCR beta chain was retrieved from a study of T cell changes during pregnancy in multiple sclerosis. The CDR3 runs to 13 residues. Germline V gene data show CDR1 as LNHDA and CDR2 as SQIVND (reference sequence). The V segment lost 4 bases and the J segment 6 bases; nucleotides outside the gene matches: 2. Method: immunoSEQ multiplex PCR; TCRdb's copy keeps in-frame clones and lacks some. The data contain around 65,000 clones, approximately 90% of them singletons. The source of this sequence is a female donor in good health, enrolled as a control in a pregnancy study. Sequenced material: peripheral blood, taken in the second trimester of pregnancy. The chain is built from TRBV19 and TRBJ2-3, with 9 positions matching TRBD2. The CDR3, as DNA: TGTGCCAGTAGTACCGGACTAGCGGATACGCAGTATTTT. This codes for CASSTGLADTQYF.